This TCR beta chain is drawn from a study of metastatic and nonmetastatic thyroid tumors. Patients were all untreated before their thyroid surgery. As handled by the study authors: To classify distant metastasis in papillary thyroid cancer, a model was built from CDR3 differences across clinicopathological groups. TCRdb re-clonotyped the PCR reads via MiXCR. Clone size and V and J calls follow TCRdb, not the original study. The table lists 10,000 to 15,000 clones, about 31% of them singletons, with roughly an eighth in the top ten. The CDR3 sequence is 12 residues long. V was clipped by 6 bases and J by 7 bases, with 10 bases between them. Looked up from germline, CDR1 is SNHLY and CDR2 is FYNNEI. Sample share makes this clone medium-sized (0.01 to 0.1%). The antigen is not known. Study results and limitations: Malignant tumors reportedly showed significantly higher TCR beta diversity than benign nodules in both blood and tumor.

The sample comprised tumor tissue. The clonotype originates from a female donor with papillary thyroid cancer or a benign thyroid nodule (not recorded which). Some clones in this sample may be carry-over from other donors' samples. The chain links TRBV2 to TRBJ2-1; D is unresolved. The chain's CDR3 is CASRSGSNEQFF. The CDR3 DNA reads as TGTGCCAGCAGGTCCGGGTCAAATGAGCAGTTCTTC.